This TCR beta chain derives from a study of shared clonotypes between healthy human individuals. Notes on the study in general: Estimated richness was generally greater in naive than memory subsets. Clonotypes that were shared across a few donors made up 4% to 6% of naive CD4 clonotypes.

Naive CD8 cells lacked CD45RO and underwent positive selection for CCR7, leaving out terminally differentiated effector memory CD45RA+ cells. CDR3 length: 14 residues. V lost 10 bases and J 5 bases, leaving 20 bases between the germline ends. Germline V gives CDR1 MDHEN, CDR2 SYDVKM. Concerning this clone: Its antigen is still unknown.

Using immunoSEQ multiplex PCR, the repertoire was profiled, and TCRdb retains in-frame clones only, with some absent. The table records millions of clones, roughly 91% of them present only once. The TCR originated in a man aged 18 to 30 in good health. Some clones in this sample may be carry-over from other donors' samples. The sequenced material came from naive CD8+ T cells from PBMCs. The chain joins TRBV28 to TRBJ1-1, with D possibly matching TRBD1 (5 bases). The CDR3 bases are TGTGCCACCCACCCTGCAGGGCGGGGTACTGAAGCTTTCTTT. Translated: CATHPAGRGTEAFF.